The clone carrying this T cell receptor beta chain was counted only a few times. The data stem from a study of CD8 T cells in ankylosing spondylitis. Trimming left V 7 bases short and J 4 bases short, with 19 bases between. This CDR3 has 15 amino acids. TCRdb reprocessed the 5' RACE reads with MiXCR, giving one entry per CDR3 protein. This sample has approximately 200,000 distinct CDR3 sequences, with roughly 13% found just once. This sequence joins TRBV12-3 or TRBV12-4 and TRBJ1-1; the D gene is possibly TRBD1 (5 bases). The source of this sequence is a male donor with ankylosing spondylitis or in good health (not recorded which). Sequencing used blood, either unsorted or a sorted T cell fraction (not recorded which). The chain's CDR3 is CASNYPSDSPTEAFF. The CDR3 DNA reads TGTGCCAGCAATTATCCTAGCGACAGCCCCACTGAAGCTTTCTTT.